A single sample gave rise to the 32 T cell receptor beta chains below, sequenced in a study of T cell responses to AZD1222 COVID-19 vaccine. Sequenced by immunoSEQ multiplex PCR; TCRdb stores in-frame clones only, minus some. This sample carries 150,000 to 200,000 clones, about 89% of them seen once, and the ten largest clones take roughly 1.2%. The sequenced sample was peripheral blood, obtained 28 days after the second AZD1222 dose. These receptors were taken from an adult who received the AZD1222 COVID-19 vaccine.

This chain uses TRBV4-3 with TRBJ1-4, with 10 bases aligning to TRBD1. V was clipped by 3 bases and J by 1 base; unmatched bases: 5. The CDR3 spans 17 residues. Germline CDR1 reads LGHNA; CDR2 reads YSLEER. CDR3 nucleotides: TGCGCCAGCAGCCAGGGGACAGGGGTAGGAACTAATGAAAAACTGTTTTTT. Translating it yields CASSQGTGVGTNEKLFF.

The CDR3 DNA reads TGTGCAAGTCGCTTAGTGACAGGGAGGCCTATGTTGAGCAATCAGCCCCAGCATTTT. It encodes CASRLVTGRPMLSNQPQHF. The chain couples TRBV12-2 to TRBJ1-5; TRBD1 is the table's D call, not checked against the DNA. TRBV12-2 is noted as a pseudogene. CDR3 length: 19 residues.

This clone showed up just once. The V and J genes are TRBV19 and TRBJ2-3; D is undetermined. Trimming pared 3 bases from V and 0 bases from J, leaving 13 bases between. The germline V gene has CDR1 LNHDA and CDR2 SQIVND (reference sequence). The CDR3 is 16 amino acids. The CDR3 coding sequence is TGTGCCAGTAGTATGATCGGGCTTTCTAGCACAGATACGCAGTATTTT. It is translated as CASSMIGLSSTDTQYF.

The rearrangement links TRBV18 to TRBJ1-6; D is unresolved. Germline V lookup: CDR1 KGHSH, CDR2 LQKENI. The CDR3 covers 16 residues. With 2 bases removed from V and 0 bases from J, the gap between germline ends came to 8 bases. The CDR3 protein is CASSPDLLSYNSPLHF. The CDR3, as DNA: TGTGCCAGCTCACCAGACCTGCTCTCCTATAATTCACCCCTCCACTTT.

This chain links TRBV21-1 with TRBJ1-3. TRBV21-1 is classified as a pseudogene. The CDR3 runs to 13 residues. CDR3 DNA sequence: TGTGCCCCGGCTGGGGTCTCTGGAAACACCATATATTTT. Encoded protein: CAPAGVSGNTIYF.

This chain connects TRBV5-4 to TRBJ2-3, with no clear D. This CDR3 is 15 amino acids long. In germline, CDR1 is SGHNT, CDR2 YYREEE (reference sequence). V lost 0 bases and J 0 bases, leaving 8 bases between the germline ends. CDR3 coding DNA: TGTGCCAGCAGCTTGGAGGAGTACAGCACAGATACGCAGTATTTT. It yields the protein CASSLEEYSTDTQYF.

V and J are TRBV6-2 or TRBV6-3 and TRBJ2-5; 7 bases agree with TRBD1. The germline V gene has CDR1 MNHEY and CDR2 SVGEGT. The trim removed 1 base at V and 2 bases at J, leaving 7 bases unmatched. The CDR3 has 16 residues. CDR3 nucleotide sequence: TGTGCCAGCAGTTACTGGGGCAGGGGACAGCAAGAGACCCAGTACTTC. This codes for CASSYWGRGQQETQYF.

This clone was observed once. The rearrangement joins TRBV19 to TRBJ2-5, with TRBD1 matching 7 bases. Per the germline V gene, CDR1 is LNHDA and CDR2 is SQIVND (reference sequence). The CDR3 loop spans 13 amino acids. V was clipped by 4 bases and J by 5 bases; unmatched bases: 4. As DNA, the CDR3 is TGTGCCAGTAGTACTAACAGGGGCGAGACCCAGTACTTC. Amino acid sequence: CASSTNRGETQYF.

This chain links TRBV24-1 with TRBJ1-5; D possibly corresponds to TRBD1 (6 bases). Per germline, CDR1 KGHDR and CDR2 SFDVKD. V shed 9 bases and J shed 1 base, with 9 bases lying between them. This CDR3 contains 13 residues. CDR3 in DNA: TGTGCCACCCCAACAGGGAGCAATCAGCCCCAGCATTTT. This translates into CATPTGSNQPQHF.

J is TRBJ2-3 and V is TRBV6-1, with D unclear. Germline V gene sequence: CDR1 MNHNS, CDR2 SASEGT. V lost 1 base and J 3 bases, leaving 8 bases between the germline ends. The CDR3 extends over 14 amino acids. This CDR3 is CASSEVVGTDTQYF. The CDR3 DNA reads TGTGCCAGCAGTGAAGTAGTAGGGACAGATACGCAGTATTTT.

This chain connects TRBV2 to TRBJ2-7; 9 bases are shared with TRBD2. CDR1 SNHLY and CDR2 FYNNEI come from the germline V gene. The CDR3 contains 14 residues. With V trimmed by 9 bases and J by 1 base, 7 bases remained unmatched. This chain's CDR3 is CASLRLADSYEQYF. In nucleotides, the CDR3 is TGTGCCAGTCTTCGACTAGCGGATTCCTACGAGCAGTACTTC.

CDR3 bases: TGTGCCAGCAGTGACTTCTCTGGGGGGTCCCAGCATTTT. Encoded protein: CASSDFSGGSQHF. This rearrangement joins TRBV2 to TRBJ1-5; the D gene is possibly TRBD1 (5 bases). The CDR3 spans 13 residues. Germline V lookup: CDR1 SNHLY, CDR2 FYNNEI. The V gene lost 3 bases and the J gene lost 11 bases, with 14 bases spanning the gap.

The chain recombines TRBV7-6 with TRBJ1-4; D perhaps matches TRBD1 (6 bases). Trimming removed 5 bases from V and 8 bases from J, with 15 bases in between. The CDR3 contains 14 residues. Germline V gene data show CDR1 as SGHVS and CDR2 as FNYEAQ. DNA of the CDR3: TGTGCCAGCAGCGCGGGACAAAGAGGGGAAAAACTGTTTTTT. This sequence encodes CASSAGQRGEKLFF.

This clone was recorded only once. The rearrangement joins TRBV27 to TRBJ1-1, with D maybe TRBD1 (5 bases). The germline V gene has CDR1 MNHEY and CDR2 SMNVEV (reference sequence). Trimming cost V 2 bases and J 5 bases, with 12 bases left between them. CDR3 length: 14 residues. The CDR3 DNA reads TGTGCCAGCAGTTTAAACGGGGGGAAGACTGAAGCTTTCTTT. It yields the protein CASSLNGGKTEAFF.

The rearrangement joins TRBV18 to TRBJ2-7; 10 bases fit TRBD1. The V gene's germline CDR1 is KGHSH and CDR2 LQKENI. CDR3 size: 16 residues. Trimming took 3 bases from V and 3 from J; bases not matched to a gene: 8. The CDR3 sequence: CASSPLSGTGDYEQYF. DNA for the CDR3: TGTGCCAGCTCACCTCTCAGCGGGACAGGGGACTACGAGCAGTACTTC.

The chain employs TRBV5-1 and TRBJ2-1; 11 bases match TRBD2. V shed 4 bases, J shed 4 bases, and the junction held 7 bases outside the gene matches. The CDR3 is 16 amino acids. Germline V gene sequence: CDR1 SGHRS, CDR2 YFSETQ. The CDR3 nucleotides read TGCGCCAGCAGCACACAGACTAGCGGGAAATACAATGAGCAGTTCTTC. This sequence encodes CASSTQTSGKYNEQFF.

J is TRBJ1-5 and V is TRBV4-2, with TRBD1 matching over 7 bases. This CDR3 spans 15 amino acids. The V gene end was trimmed by 0 bases and the J gene end by 3 bases; junction bases not matched to a gene: 2. CDR1 is LGHNA, CDR2 YNFKEQ, per germline. The CDR3 sequence: CASSQEGQHNQPQHF. DNA for the CDR3: TGTGCCAGCAGCCAAGAGGGACAGCACAATCAGCCCCAGCATTTT.

This CDR3 reads CASSPGNGGGNEKLFF. DNA of the CDR3: TGTGCCAGCAGCCCAGGGAACGGCGGGGGTAATGAAAAACTGTTTTTT. The V call is TRBV3-1 (or the pseudogene TRBV3-2), the J call TRBJ1-4; the D gene is possibly TRBD1 (5 bases). The germline V gene encodes CDR1 LGHDT and CDR2 YNNKEL (reference sequence). The CDR3 is 16 residues long. V was clipped by 4 bases and J by 4 bases, with 16 bases between them.

The rearrangement links TRBV10-3 to TRBJ2-1; TRBD2 might be the D (6 bases). V lost 7 bases to trimming and J lost 0 bases, with 7 bases between them. This CDR3 region has 13 residues. Germline CDR1 is ENHRY and CDR2 is SYGVKD. DNA for the CDR3: TGTGCCATCACCGGGAGCTCCTACAATGAGCAGTTCTTC. The encoded protein is CAITGSSYNEQFF.

CDR3 residues: CATSRGEGSYNSPLHF. The CDR3 nucleotides read TGTGCCACCAGCAGAGGAGAGGGTTCCTATAATTCACCCCTCCACTTT. J is TRBJ1-6 and V is TRBV15; D remains ambiguous. The CDR3 has 16 amino acids. CDR1 LNHNV and CDR2 YYDKDF come from the germline V gene (reference sequence). Trimming removed 1 base at V and 1 base at J, with 8 bases between.

V and J are TRBV7-3 and TRBJ2-1; TRBD2 is a possible D gene (7 bases). The CDR3 contains 14 residues. CDR1 is SGHTA, CDR2 FQGTGA, per germline. V dropped 1 base and J dropped 5 bases, with 9 bases sitting between them. The CDR3: CASSLSGGNNEQFF. DNA for the CDR3: TGTGCCAGCAGCTTAAGCGGGGGCAACAATGAGCAGTTCTTC.

This clone was picked up a small number of times. The chain recombines TRBV6-1 with TRBJ1-3; tentative D call: TRBD1 (5 bases). The CDR3 consists of 15 residues. The germline V gene encodes CDR1 MNHNS and CDR2 SASEGT. The V gene lost 1 base and the J gene lost 4 bases, with 11 bases spanning the gap. CDR3 DNA: TGTGCCAGCAGTGAAGTCGGGGCGCGGGGAAACACCATATATTTT. The encoded protein is CASSEVGARGNTIYF.

This clone appeared a single time. The J gene is TRBJ2-7, the V gene TRBV5-6; TRBD1 aligns across 7 bases. Trimming cost V 0 bases and J 0 bases; bases outside gene matches: 6. CDR1 SGHDT and CDR2 YYEEEE come from the germline V gene. CDR3 length: 16 residues. The CDR3 loop reads CASSLEGAQSSYEQYF. CDR3 in DNA: TGTGCCAGCAGCTTGGAGGGGGCCCAGAGCTCCTACGAGCAGTACTTC.

In its sample, this clone was seen once. Written as DNA, the CDR3 is TGTGCCAGCGGGGGTACGGGACTAGCGTCCGTCGGGGAGCTGTTTTTT. This sequence encodes CASGGTGLASVGELFF. The rearrangement uses TRBV7-3 and TRBJ2-2, with 10 bases matching TRBD2. The trim removed 8 bases at V and 7 bases at J, leaving 13 bases unmatched. The CDR3 sequence is 16 residues long. Per germline, CDR1 SGHTA and CDR2 FQGTGA.

The sample holds a few counts of this clone. The V and J genes are TRBV19 and TRBJ2-7; D perhaps matches TRBD2 (5 bases). This CDR3 is 14 amino acids long. V was cut by 3 bases and J by 0 bases, with 9 bases left in between. In germline, CDR1 is LNHDA, CDR2 SQIVND (reference sequence). The CDR3 loop reads CASSIFGDSYEQYF. CDR3 bases: TGTGCCAGTAGTATCTTCGGGGACTCCTACGAGCAGTACTTC.

This chain connects TRBV2 to TRBJ1-1, with D possibly TRBD1 on 6 matching bases. Germline V gene lookup returns CDR1 SNHLY and CDR2 FYNNEI. Trimming took off 9 bases at V and 1 base at J, with 12 bases between the two ends. The CDR3 sequence is 13 residues long. The CDR3 is CASSGGPNTEAFF. The DNA for the CDR3 is TGTGCCAGTTCGGGGGGGCCGAACACTGAAGCTTTCTTT.

The chain combines TRBV10-1 with TRBJ1-3, with TRBD1 as a possible D gene (5 bases). Trimming took off 8 bases at V and 0 bases at J, with 17 bases between the two ends. Germline V gene lookup returns CDR1 WNHNN and CDR2 SYGVQD (reference sequence). The CDR3 is made up of 16 amino acids. The CDR3 DNA follows: TGCGCCAGCTGCCCAAACGGGGCGAACTCTGGAAACACCATATATTTT. Protein: CASCPNGANSGNTIYF.

The chain links TRBV4-3 to TRBJ2-7; a weak D match, TRBD1 (6 bases). The CDR3 runs 15 residues. Trimming removed 2 bases at V and 3 bases at J, with 14 bases between. CDR1 is LGHNA, CDR2 YSLEER, per germline. CDR3 amino acids: CASSQNIGGRYEQYF. CDR3 nucleotides: TGCGCCAGCAGCCAAAACATTGGGGGCCGCTACGAGCAGTACTTC.

The chain links TRBV15 to TRBJ1-4; D not resolved. V dropped 1 base and J dropped 8 bases, with 8 bases sitting between them. The germline V gene encodes CDR1 LNHNV and CDR2 YYDKDF (reference sequence). CDR3 size: 13 residues. The CDR3 nucleotides read TGTGCCACCAGCAGAGGTGAGAAGGAAAAACTGTTTTTT. Translation gives CATSRGEKEKLFF.

By frequency in the sample, this clone is medium-sized (0.01 to 0.1%). J is TRBJ2-5 and V is TRBV2; 8 nucleotides align to TRBD2. Germline-derived CDR1 and CDR2 are SNHLY and FYNNEI. V dropped 1 base and J dropped 0; count of bases not matched to a gene: 10. The length of the CDR3 is 18 residues. The CDR3 sequence: CASSEGLAGPLYQETQYF. In DNA form, the CDR3 reads TGTGCCAGCAGTGAAGGTCTAGCGGGCCCTCTGTACCAAGAGACCCAGTACTTC.

The V call is TRBV9, the J call TRBJ1-6; D remains ambiguous. There are 16 residues in the CDR3. V dropped 0 bases and J dropped 0 bases, with 7 bases sitting between them. CDR1 is SGDLS and CDR2 is YYNGEE in the germline V gene. CDR3 loop: CASSVDWSSYNSPLHF. The CDR3 DNA reads TGTGCCAGCAGCGTAGATTGGAGCTCCTATAATTCACCCCTCCACTTT.

This clone showed up just once. The V call is TRBV11-2, the J call TRBJ2-3; possible D gene TRBD1, 6 bases. Germline V lookup: CDR1 SGHAT, CDR2 FQNNGV. V dropped 5 bases and J dropped 12 bases, with 18 bases sitting between them. There are 13 residues in the CDR3. Written as DNA, the CDR3 is TGTGCCAGCAGCCTAGGGGGTCTAACCAGTCAGTATTTT. Its translation is CASSLGGLTSQYF.